This TCR beta chain was obtained from a study of PD-L1 blockade in urothelial cancer. As for the study in general: Analysis of the blood was performed 3 weeks (second dose) and 6 weeks after treatment start.

CDR3 size: 15 residues. V shed 2 bases, J shed 2 bases, and the junction held 3 bases outside the gene matches. In germline, CDR1 is KGHSH, CDR2 LQKENI. The assay was immunoSEQ multiplex PCR, and TCRdb's table has in-frame clones only and misses some. The table shows some 48,000 clones, with 86% occurring only once. Time point reported: peripheral blood 6 weeks after treatment start. The clonotype comes from a man aged 55 to 70 with urothelial cancer. The rearrangement joins TRBV18 to TRBJ2-7, with TRBD2 identical over 10 bases. The sequencing here drew on PBMCs, taken around atezolizumab (anti-PD-L1) treatment. CDR3 bases: TGTGCCAGCTCACCATCAGGACTAGCGGCCTACGAGCAGTACTTC. Amino acid sequence: CASSPSGLAAYEQYF. Full variable domain (outside the CDR3, taken from reference TRBV18 and TRBJ2-7): NAGVMQNPRHLVRRRGQEARLRCSPMKGHSHVYWYRQLPEEGLKFMVYLQKENIIDESGMPKERFSAEFPKEGPSILRIQQVVRGDSAAYFCASSPSGLAAYEQYFGPGTRLTVT.